This TCR beta chain derives from a study of cytomegalovirus exposure and HLA in healthy donors. Sequencing used immunoSEQ multiplex PCR; TCRdb keeps in-frame clones, though not all of them. The data show tens of thousands of clones, approximately 97% seen once. The clonotype originates from a woman between 18 and 30 years old in good health and CMV-seropositive. The sample consisted of PBMCs.

CDR3 amino acids: CASSSASRAETQYF. As DNA, the CDR3 is TGTGCCAGCAGCTCGGCCTCTAGAGCAGAGACCCAGTACTTC. This chain joins TRBV5-4 and TRBJ2-5; no firm D call. Germline CDR1 and CDR2: SGHNT and YYREEE (reference sequence). The CDR3 sequence is 14 residues long. Trimming pared 3 bases from V and 4 bases from J, leaving 13 bases between.